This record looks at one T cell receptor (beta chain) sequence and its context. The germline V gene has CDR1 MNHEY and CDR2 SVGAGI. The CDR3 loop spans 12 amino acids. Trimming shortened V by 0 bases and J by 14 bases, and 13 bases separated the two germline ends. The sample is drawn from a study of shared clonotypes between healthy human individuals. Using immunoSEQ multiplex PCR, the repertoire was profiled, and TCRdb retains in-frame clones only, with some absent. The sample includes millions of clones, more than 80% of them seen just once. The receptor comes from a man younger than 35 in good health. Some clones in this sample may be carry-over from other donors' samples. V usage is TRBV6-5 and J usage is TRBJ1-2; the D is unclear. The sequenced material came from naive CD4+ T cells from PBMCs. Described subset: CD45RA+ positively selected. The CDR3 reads CASSYSRAGLTF. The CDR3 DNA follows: TGTGCCAGCAGTTACTCACGGGCCGGGTTGACCTTC.